This entry concerns a single T cell receptor (beta chain). The data were obtained in a study of blood T cell repertoires in COVID-19. On the study more broadly: COVID-19 samples collected from the United States, Italy and Spain covered acute and convalescent phases. PBMCs, B-cell-depleted T cells, or T cells were the source of the cDNA or gDNA that made up the material.

In the study's own analysis: For nucleated cells, counts were estimated from reference gene primer amplification. Repertoires were generated with immunoSEQ multiplex PCR, while TCRdb's copy carries only in-frame clones and drops some. That table supplies the V and J calls and clone size; D and trimming were determined from the DNA. The sample lists around 270,000 clones, around nine tenths occurring once. The sample comprised peripheral blood. This clonotype originated in a man aged 25-45 years with active or convalescent COVID-19.

This CDR3 reads CATSGGTGVSYEQYF. CDR3 coding DNA: TGTGCCACCAGCGGCGGGACGGGGGTCTCCTACGAGCAGTACTTC. The chain uses TRBV15 and TRBJ2-7, with D maybe TRBD2 (6 bases). The CDR3 contains 15 residues. CDR1 is LNHNV and CDR2 is YYDKDF in the germline V gene (reference sequence). Trimming cost V 5 bases and J 0 bases, with 14 bases left between them. The full variable domain, with the rest looked up from reference TRBV15 and TRBJ2-7, is DAMVIQNPRYQVTQFGKPVTLSCSQTLNHNVMYWYQQKSSQAPKLLFHYYDKDFNNEADTPDNFQSRRPNTSFCFLDIRSPGLGDTAMYLCATSGGTGVSYEQYFGPGTRLTVT.